The 20 T cell receptor beta chains presented below share a single source sample, sequenced in a study of cytomegalovirus exposure and HLA in healthy donors. Repertoires were generated with immunoSEQ multiplex PCR, while TCRdb's copy carries only in-frame clones and drops some. The sample records about 140,000 clones, approximately 84% being singletons. The sequenced sample consisted of PBMCs. All receptors derive from a man aged 25 to 45 in good health and CMV-seropositive.

This sequence joins TRBV6-5 and TRBJ2-7; 9 positions match TRBD1. Germline V gene data show CDR1 as MNHEY and CDR2 as SVGAGI. Losses at the gene ends were 2 bases for V and 2 bases for J; bases not matched to a gene: 4. The CDR3 runs 15 residues. Here the CDR3 reads CASSYGGTGPYEQYF. As DNA, the CDR3 is TGTGCCAGCAGTTACGGTGGGACAGGGCCCTACGAGCAGTACTTC.

The chain uses TRBV15 and TRBJ2-2; the match to TRBD2 covers 8 bases. CDR1 and CDR2 from the germline V gene are LNHNV and YYDKDF (reference sequence). The CDR3 length is 16 residues. V shed 1 base and J 1 base; nucleotides not matched to a gene: 2. The CDR3 here is CATSRGLAGNTGELFF. Here the CDR3 DNA reads TGTGCCACCAGCAGAGGGCTAGCGGGGAACACCGGGGAGCTGTTTTTT.

This chain links TRBV19 with TRBJ2-2, with D hard to call. CDR1 LNHDA and CDR2 SQIVND come from the germline V gene (reference sequence). This CDR3 comprises 13 residues. Trimming took 6 bases from V and 7 from J, leaving 12 bases between them. The CDR3 nucleotides are TGTGCCAGTAGAAGCCCCCCGGGCGGGGAGCTGTTTTTT. This gives the protein CASRSPPGGELFF.

The J gene is TRBJ2-1, the V gene TRBV5-4; TRBD2 agrees at 10 bases. This CDR3 has 15 residues. Germline loops: CDR1 SGHNT, CDR2 YYREEE (reference sequence). After removal of 4 bases from V and 7 bases from J, the junction contained 8 bases not matched to a gene. In nucleotides, the CDR3 is TGTGCCAGCAGCCCGCCGGGACTAGCGATTAATGAGCAGTTCTTC. Translation gives CASSPPGLAINEQFF.

This chain joins TRBV5-5 and TRBJ1-2; tentative D call: TRBD1 (5 bases). With 0 bases removed from V and 0 bases from J, the gap between germline ends came to 9 bases. The germline gives CDR1 SGHKS, CDR2 YYEKEE (reference sequence). The CDR3 is 15 residues long. For the CDR3, the DNA is TGTGCCAGCAGCTTGGACAGGAACGCTAACTATGGCTACACCTTC. As protein: CASSLDRNANYGYTF.

The V gene is TRBV27, the J gene TRBJ1-5; TRBD1 might be the D (5 bases). Germline-derived CDR1 and CDR2 are MNHEY and SMNVEV (reference sequence). Trimming took 3 bases from V and 3 from J, leaving 9 bases between them. This CDR3 spans 14 amino acids. CDR3 residues: CASSFRQYNQPQHF. The CDR3 DNA is TGTGCCAGCAGTTTTAGACAGTACAATCAGCCCCAGCATTTT.

The chain couples TRBV9 to TRBJ2-3; D unresolved. The V gene lost 3 bases and the J gene lost 4 bases, with 21 bases spanning the gap. Germline assignment: CDR1 SGDLS and CDR2 YYNGEE. The CDR3 runs to 17 residues. The CDR3 sequence: CASSDPPGEEIADTQYF. CDR3 DNA sequence: TGTGCCAGCAGCGACCCACCCGGAGAGGAAATTGCAGATACGCAGTATTTT. Full variable domain (outside the CDR3, taken from reference TRBV9 and TRBJ2-3): DSGVTQTPKHLITATGQRVTLRCSPRSGDLSVYWYQQSLDQGLQFLIQYYNGEERAKGNILERFSAQQFPDLHSELNLSSLELGDSALYFCASSDPPGEEIADTQYFGPGTRLTVL.

The genes are TRBV7-2 and TRBJ1-1; 9 bases line up with TRBD1. This CDR3 region has 14 residues. Per germline, CDR1 SGHTA and CDR2 FQGNSA. The V segment lost 4 bases and the J segment 5 bases; nucleotides outside the gene matches: 5. The CDR3 protein is CASSSQGAGTEAFF. The CDR3 DNA is TGTGCCAGCAGCTCACAGGGGGCGGGGACTGAAGCTTTCTTT.

The CDR3 spells CASSYRTGRGYTF. Written as DNA, the CDR3 is TGTGCCAGCAGTTACCGGACGGGGAGGGGCTACACCTTC. The chain has TRBV6-5 and TRBJ1-2; D remains unclear. The CDR3 is made up of 13 amino acids. CDR1 and CDR2 from the germline V gene are MNHEY and SVGAGI. V shed 2 bases and J shed 8 bases, with 12 bases lying between them.

This clone occurred many times. The chain has TRBV6-1 and TRBJ2-1, with D hard to call. V shed 4 bases and J shed 7 bases, with 5 bases lying between them. CDR1 and CDR2 from the germline V gene are MNHNS and SASEGT. CDR3 size: 11 residues. CDR3 sequence: CASSGVNEQFF. The DNA for the CDR3 is TGTGCCAGCAGTGGAGTAAATGAGCAGTTCTTC.

This sequence joins TRBV5-5 and TRBJ1-5, with D maybe TRBD1 (5 bases). V lost 5 bases to trimming and J lost 1 base, with 13 bases between them. The CDR3 has 15 residues. Per germline, CDR1 SGHKS and CDR2 YYEKEE (reference sequence). CDR3 sequence (DNA): TGTGCCAGCAGGTCAACCGGACAAAGCAATCAGCCCCAGCATTTT. Its translation is CASRSTGQSNQPQHF.

The V and J genes are TRBV6-1 and TRBJ1-2; D gene uncertain. Germline V gene sequence: CDR1 MNHNS, CDR2 SASEGT. The ends were cut back, 5 bases at V and 4 bases at J, with 11 bases in the middle. The CDR3 loop spans 13 amino acids. The CDR3 bases are TGTGCCAGCAGTATCGGAGTTTCCTATGGCTACACCTTC. This codes for CASSIGVSYGYTF.

The rearrangement uses TRBV7-9 and TRBJ2-3, with 9 bases lining up with TRBD1. There are 16 residues in the CDR3. Germline assignment: CDR1 SEHNR and CDR2 FQNEAQ (reference sequence). V trimming: 4 bases; J trimming: 4 bases; junction bases outside the gene matches: 9. CDR3 nucleotides: TGTGCCAGCAGCTCAGGGACAGGGCCAGCAGCAGATACGCAGTATTTT. Translating it yields CASSSGTGPAADTQYF. Drawing the rest from reference TRBV7-9 and TRBJ2-3, the complete variable domain is DTGVSQNPRHKITKRGQNVTFRCDPISEHNRLYWYRQTLGQGPEFLTYFQNEAQLEKSRLLSDRFSAERPKGSFSTLEIQRTEQGDSAMYLCASSSGTGPAADTQYFGPGTRLTVL.

The chain carries TRBV7-9 and TRBJ1-1; 10 bases fit TRBD1. The CDR3 covers 19 residues. The germline V gene has CDR1 SEHNR and CDR2 FQNEAQ (reference sequence). Trimming at V came to 4 bases and at J to 4 bases, leaving 18 bases not matched to a gene. CDR3 in amino acids: CASSSRLIGTGATGTEAFF. Here the CDR3 DNA reads TGTGCCAGCAGCTCCCGCCTTATCGGGACAGGGGCAACGGGCACTGAAGCTTTCTTT.

The chain has TRBV27 and TRBJ1-1; 9 nucleotides agree with TRBD1. The CDR3 extends over 15 amino acids. The ends lost 6 bases at V and 3 bases at J; junction bases unmatched: 8. Germline CDR1 and CDR2: MNHEY and SMNVEV (reference sequence). CDR3 in amino acids: CASRLRQGVDTEAFF. CDR3 coding DNA: TGTGCCAGCAGGCTTCGACAGGGGGTAGACACTGAAGCTTTCTTT.

This clone came up a few times. The V gene is TRBV30, the J gene TRBJ1-2, with TRBD1 matching over 10 bases. The CDR3 has 14 amino acids. The trim removed 4 bases at V and 0 bases at J, leaving 2 bases unmatched. In germline, CDR1 is GTSNPN, CDR2 SVGIG (reference sequence). The CDR3 bases are TGTGCCTGGACTGGGACAGGGGCTAACTATGGCTACACCTTC. It encodes CAWTGTGANYGYTF.

This clone was recorded many times. The CDR3 is CASSQTGMAGELFF. The CDR3 DNA follows: TGTGCCAGCAGCCAGACAGGGATGGCTGGGGAGCTGTTTTTT. The chain combines TRBV11-3 with TRBJ2-2; 7 bases fit TRBD1. Losses at the gene ends were 5 bases for V and 8 bases for J; bases not matched to a gene: 8. Germline V gene sequence: CDR1 SGHNT, CDR2 YENEEA. There are 14 residues in the CDR3.

J is TRBJ2-4 and V is TRBV6-1; 7 bases match TRBD1. The V segment lost 7 bases and the J segment 3 bases; nucleotides outside the gene matches: 6. The CDR3 consists of 14 residues. The germline V gene encodes CDR1 MNHNS and CDR2 SASEGT. Written as DNA, the CDR3 is TGTGCCAGCAAAGCCGGGACAGTCAAAAACATTCAGTACTTC. This gives the protein CASKAGTVKNIQYF.

CDR3 region: CASSPGTEGYQPQHF. The DNA for the CDR3 is TGTGCCAGCAGCCCTGGGACGGAGGGTTATCAGCCCCAGCATTTT. V is TRBV7-8 and J is TRBJ1-5, with D tentatively TRBD1 (5 bases). V lost 5 bases to trimming and J lost 5 bases, with 16 bases between them. The CDR3 runs 15 residues. Germline assignment: CDR1 SGHVS and CDR2 FQNEAQ.

This clone was seen a single time. V usage is TRBV6-6 and J usage is TRBJ1-3; TRBD1 matches at 7 bases. The CDR3 runs 15 residues. With 4 bases clipped from V and 1 base from J, the junction kept 4 bases outside the gene matches. The germline gives CDR1 MNHNY, CDR2 SVGAGI (reference sequence). The CDR3 nucleotides are TGTGCCAGCAGTTTTGGACAGGTTTCTGGAAACACCATATATTTT. This codes for CASSFGQVSGNTIYF.